These 14 T cell receptor beta chains were all obtained from the same sample, sequenced in a study of monozygotic twins with cystic fibrosis. Repertoires were generated with immunoSEQ multiplex PCR, while TCRdb's copy carries only in-frame clones and drops some. The data hold some 15,000 clones, with around 84% observed a single time. Sequenced sample: blood. These receptors were taken from a boy between 10 and 17 years old with cystic fibrosis.

The V and J genes are TRBV5-6 and TRBJ1-5; a possible D gene is TRBD1 (5 bases). The CDR3 totals 15 residues. Germline CDR1 reads SGHDT; CDR2 reads YYEEEE. V was cut by 1 base and J by 2 bases, with 10 bases left in between. CDR3 protein: CASSLSGAGNQPQHF. The CDR3 DNA reads as TGTGCCAGCAGCTTGTCCGGGGCCGGCAATCAGCCCCAGCATTTT.

The genes are TRBV5-1 and TRBJ2-5; weak D call: TRBD2 (5 bases). Germline V gene lookup returns CDR1 SGHRS and CDR2 YFSETQ. Between the trimmed V and J ends, which lost 1 base and 4 bases, there was a span of 11 bases. The CDR3 contains 14 residues. The CDR3 here is CASSLTRAGETQYF. In DNA form, the CDR3 reads TGCGCCAGCAGCTTGACGCGCGCGGGAGAGACCCAGTACTTC.

This chain links TRBV6-4 with TRBJ2-1, with no clear D. Trimming stripped 3 bases from V and 0 bases from J, with 12 bases between. Germline V CDR1 and CDR2: MRHNA, SNTAGT. This CDR3 contains 16 residues. This CDR3 is CASSDLEWSSYNEQFF. The CDR3 nucleotides read TGTGCCAGCAGTGATCTAGAATGGAGCTCCTACAATGAGCAGTTCTTC.

This clone was seen once. V and J are TRBV28 and TRBJ2-7; tentatively, D is TRBD1 (5 bases). CDR1 is MDHEN, CDR2 SYDVKM, per germline. The length of the CDR3 is 17 residues. V lost 5 bases and J lost 3, with 23 bases in between. CDR3 sequence (DNA): TGTGCCAGCAGTCACCTTTTAACAGGTAAAATGGGCTACGAGCAGTACTTC. As protein: CASSHLLTGKMGYEQYF.

This rearrangement joins TRBV7-7 to TRBJ2-1; D gene uncertain. The CDR3 consists of 13 residues. In germline, CDR1 is SSHAT, CDR2 FNYEAQ (reference sequence). Deletions cut 3 bases from V and 9 bases from J, with 12 bases between. The CDR3 sequence is CASSFEKLGEQFF. DNA of the CDR3: TGTGCCAGCAGCTTCGAGAAGTTGGGTGAGCAGTTCTTC.

This chain links TRBV5-1 with TRBJ2-7, with D tentatively TRBD2 (6 bases). This CDR3 spans 14 amino acids. Per the germline V gene, CDR1 is SGHRS and CDR2 is YFSETQ. V lost 4 bases and J 2 bases, leaving 13 bases between the germline ends. CDR3 DNA sequence: TGCGCCAGCAGCGCGGGACGGATGACCTACGAGCAGTACTTC. This sequence encodes CASSAGRMTYEQYF.

V usage is TRBV15 and J usage is TRBJ2-1, with TRBD2 as a possible D gene (5 bases). CDR3 size: 14 residues. The germline V and J ends were trimmed by 0 bases and 9 bases, with 12 bases remaining between them. Looked up from germline, CDR1 is LNHNV and CDR2 is YYDKDF (reference sequence). The DNA for the CDR3 is TGTGCCACCAGCAGAGATGTCATTGCGGGTGAGCAGTTCTTC. Residues: CATSRDVIAGEQFF.

The genes are TRBV5-8 and TRBJ2-1; D not resolved. This CDR3 region has 15 residues. V was shortened by 0 bases and J by 0 bases, with 7 bases between the two germline ends. Germline lookup yields CDR1 SGHTS and CDR2 YDEGEE. The CDR3 region is CASSLGFSSYNEQFF. The CDR3 DNA is TGTGCCAGCAGCTTGGGGTTCAGCTCCTACAATGAGCAGTTCTTC.

This chain joins TRBV6-5 and TRBJ2-1; D remains unclear. Germline V gene sequence: CDR1 MNHEY, CDR2 SVGAGI. The germline V and J ends were trimmed by 6 bases and 0 bases, with 9 bases remaining between them. This CDR3 is built from 14 residues. Here the CDR3 reads CASSPVSSYNEQFF. In DNA, the CDR3 is TGTGCCAGCAGCCCGGTCTCCTCCTACAATGAGCAGTTCTTC.

The gene calls are TRBV11-2 and TRBJ1-2; D is possibly TRBD1 (5 bases). From germline, CDR1 is SGHAT and CDR2 FQNNGV. Trimming took 3 bases from V and 7 from J, leaving 18 bases between them. This CDR3 is built from 15 residues. CDR3 sequence: CASSLVGAGRGGYTF. Here the CDR3 DNA reads TGTGCCAGCAGCTTGGTAGGGGCGGGAAGGGGTGGCTACACCTTC. The entire variable domain, with the rest obtained from reference TRBV11-2 and TRBJ1-2, is as follows: EAGVAQSPRYKIIEKRQSVAFWCNPISGHATLYWYQQILGQGPKLLIQFQNNGVVDDSQLPKDRFSAERLKGVDSTLKIQPAKLEDSAVYLCASSLVGAGRGGYTFGSGTRLTVV.

The V and J genes are TRBV7-9 and TRBJ1-4, with D hard to call. Trimming stripped 3 bases from V and 5 bases from J, with 10 bases between. The CDR3 has 14 amino acids. The germline CDR1 and CDR2 sequences are SEHNR and FQNEAQ (reference sequence). CDR3 region: CASSFWPENEKLFF. The CDR3 nucleotides read TGTGCCAGCAGCTTTTGGCCAGAAAATGAAAAACTGTTTTTT.

The chain couples TRBV9 to TRBJ1-6; D unresolved. The germline V gene encodes CDR1 SGDLS and CDR2 YYNGEE. The V end lost 7 bases, the J end lost 8 bases, and 10 bases lay between the germline ends. The CDR3 runs 12 residues. The CDR3 bases are TGTGCCAGCGGAGGGTGGGATTCACCCCTCCACTTT. Protein: CASGGWDSPLHF.

The chain joins TRBV4-2 to TRBJ2-1, with D unclear. The CDR3 length is 15 residues. V was shortened by 0 bases and J by 6 bases, with 12 bases between the two germline ends. The germline V gene has CDR1 LGHNA and CDR2 YNFKEQ. The CDR3 DNA is TGTGCCAGCAGCCAAGATTTTGCCGTATCCAATGAGCAGTTCTTC. Translated, it gives CASSQDFAVSNEQFF.

This sequence joins TRBV19 and TRBJ1-1; 7 bases agree with TRBD1. The ends lost 3 bases at V and 6 bases at J; junction bases unmatched: 7. Germline CDR1 LNHDA, CDR2 SQIVND (reference sequence). The length of the CDR3 is 14 residues. The CDR3, as DNA: TGTGCCAGTAGTATCCCGACAGGGCGTGCTGAAGCTTTCTTT. Protein product: CASSIPTGRAEAFF.